This T cell receptor (beta chain) originates from a study of OX40 agonist ivuxolimab in advanced cancers. Overall study context: Past anti-PD-1, anti-PD-L1 or anti-CTLA-4 therapy was accepted, and approximately 37% had received some.

Produced via immunoSEQ multiplex PCR; TCRdb's table is partial and in-frame only. The sample has tens of thousands of clones, more than 80% seen once. The CDR3 length is 16 residues. The V gene lost 4 bases and the J gene lost 2 bases, with 16 bases spanning the gap. Germline V CDR1 and CDR2: SGHAT, FQNNGV. This clonotype was obtained from an adult with an advanced solid tumor such as melanoma, head and neck, liver or kidney cancer. The sample in question was CD4+ or CD8+ T cells sorted from blood, obtained in a trial of the OX40 agonist ivuxolimab. The chain combines TRBV11-2 with TRBJ2-3, with unresolved D. CDR3 DNA: TGTGCCAGCAGCTCCCTTAGGGCTGGATACACAGATACGCAGTATTTT. Its translation is CASSSLRAGYTDTQYF.